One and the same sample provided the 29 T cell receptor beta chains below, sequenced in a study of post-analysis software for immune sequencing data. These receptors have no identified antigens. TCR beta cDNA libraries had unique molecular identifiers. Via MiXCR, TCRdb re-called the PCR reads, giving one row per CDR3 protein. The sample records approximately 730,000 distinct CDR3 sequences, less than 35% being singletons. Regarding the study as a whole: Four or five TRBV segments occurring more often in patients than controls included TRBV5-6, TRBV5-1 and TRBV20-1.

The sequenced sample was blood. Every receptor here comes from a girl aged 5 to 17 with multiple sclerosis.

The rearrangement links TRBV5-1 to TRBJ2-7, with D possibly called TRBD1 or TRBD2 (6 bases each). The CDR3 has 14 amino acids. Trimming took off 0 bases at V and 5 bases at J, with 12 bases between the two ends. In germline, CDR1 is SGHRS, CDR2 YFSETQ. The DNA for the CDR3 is TGCGCCAGCAGCTTGGTCGGGGGCGTCCACGAGCAGTACTTC. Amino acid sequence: CASSLVGGVHEQYF.

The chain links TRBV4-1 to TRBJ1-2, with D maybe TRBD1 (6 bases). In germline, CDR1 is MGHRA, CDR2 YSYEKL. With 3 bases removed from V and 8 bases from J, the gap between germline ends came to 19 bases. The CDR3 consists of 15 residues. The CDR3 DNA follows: TGCGCCAGCAGCCACGCAGGGGAGATGCTATCGGGCTACACCTTC. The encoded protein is CASSHAGEMLSGYTF.

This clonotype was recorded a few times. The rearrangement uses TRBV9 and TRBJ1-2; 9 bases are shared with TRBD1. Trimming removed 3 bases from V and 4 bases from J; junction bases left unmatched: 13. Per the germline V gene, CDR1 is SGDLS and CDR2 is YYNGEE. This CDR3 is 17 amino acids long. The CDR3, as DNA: TGTGCCAGCAGCGCCAGCGGGACAGGGAAGGGAGGCTATGGCTACACCTTC. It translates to CASSASGTGKGGYGYTF.

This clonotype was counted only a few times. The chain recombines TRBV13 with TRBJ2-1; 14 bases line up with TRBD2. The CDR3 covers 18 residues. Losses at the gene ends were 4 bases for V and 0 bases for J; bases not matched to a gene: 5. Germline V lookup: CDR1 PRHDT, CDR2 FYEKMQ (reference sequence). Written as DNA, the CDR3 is TGTGCCAGCAGCTCCCGACTAGCGGGGGGGAGCTCCTACAATGAGCAGTTCTTC. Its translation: CASSSRLAGGSSYNEQFF. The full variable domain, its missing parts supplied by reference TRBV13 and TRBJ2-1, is AAGVIQSPRHLIKEKRETATLKCYPIPRHDTVYWYQQGPGQDPQFLISFYEKMQSDKGSIPDRFSAQQFSDYHSELNMSSLELGDSALYFCASSSRLAGGSSYNEQFFGPGTRLTVL.

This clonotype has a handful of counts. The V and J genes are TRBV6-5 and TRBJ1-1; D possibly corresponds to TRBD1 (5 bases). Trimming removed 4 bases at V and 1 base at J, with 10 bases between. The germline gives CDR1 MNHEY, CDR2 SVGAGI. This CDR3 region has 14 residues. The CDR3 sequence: CASSSGGRNTEAFF. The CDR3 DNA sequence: TGTGCCAGCAGTTCGGGGGGACGGAACACTGAAGCTTTCTTT.

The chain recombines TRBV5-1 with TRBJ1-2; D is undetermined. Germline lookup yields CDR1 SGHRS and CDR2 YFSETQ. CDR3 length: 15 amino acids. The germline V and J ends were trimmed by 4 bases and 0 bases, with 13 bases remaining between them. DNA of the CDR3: TGCGCCAGCAGCCCACGGACGGTAGCTAACTATGGCTACACCTTC. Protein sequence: CASSPRTVANYGYTF.

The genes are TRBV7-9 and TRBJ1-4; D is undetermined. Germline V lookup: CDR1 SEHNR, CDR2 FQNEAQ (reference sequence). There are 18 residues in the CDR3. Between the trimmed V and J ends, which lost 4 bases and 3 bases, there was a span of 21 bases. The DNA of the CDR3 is TGTGCCAGCAGCTACATAACCACATCGGGCACACCTAATGAAAAACTGTTTTTT. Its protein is CASSYITTSGTPNEKLFF.

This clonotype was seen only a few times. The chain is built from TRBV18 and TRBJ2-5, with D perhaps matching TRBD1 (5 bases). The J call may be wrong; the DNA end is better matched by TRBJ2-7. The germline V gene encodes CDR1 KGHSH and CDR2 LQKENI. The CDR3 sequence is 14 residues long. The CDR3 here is CASSPVPTGSEQYF. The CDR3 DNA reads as TGTGCCAGCTCACCAGTTCCCACAGGCTCCGAGCAGTACTTC.

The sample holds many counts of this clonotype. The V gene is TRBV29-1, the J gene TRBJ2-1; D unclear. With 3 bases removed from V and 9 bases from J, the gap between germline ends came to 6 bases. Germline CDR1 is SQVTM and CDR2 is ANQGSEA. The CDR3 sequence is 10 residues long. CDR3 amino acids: CSVENLEQFF. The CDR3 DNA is TGCAGCGTTGAGAATCTTGAGCAGTTCTTC.

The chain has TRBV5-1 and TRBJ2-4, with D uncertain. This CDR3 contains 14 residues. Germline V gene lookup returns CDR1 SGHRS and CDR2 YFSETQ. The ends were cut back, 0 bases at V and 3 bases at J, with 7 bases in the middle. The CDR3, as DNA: TGCGCCAGCAGCTTGGAATTAGTCAAAAACATTCAGTACTTC. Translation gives CASSLELVKNIQYF.

For the CDR3, the DNA is TGTGCCAGCAGTTACCTGGGACAGGGCGCTCAAGAGACCCAGTACTTC. Its translation: CASSYLGQGAQETQYF. V and J are TRBV6-2 or TRBV6-3 and TRBJ2-5; 9 nucleotides align to TRBD1. The CDR3 runs 16 residues. Germline CDR1 and CDR2: MNHEY and SVGEGT. V shed 2 bases and J 2 bases; nucleotides not matched to a gene: 6.

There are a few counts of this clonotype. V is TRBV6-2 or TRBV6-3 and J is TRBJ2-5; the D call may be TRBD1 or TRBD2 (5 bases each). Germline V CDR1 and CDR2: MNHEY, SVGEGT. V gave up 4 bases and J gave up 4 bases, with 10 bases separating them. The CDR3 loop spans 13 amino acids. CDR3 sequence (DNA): TGTGCCAGCAGTTCCAGGGAGAGAGAGACCCAGTACTTC. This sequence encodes CASSSRERETQYF.

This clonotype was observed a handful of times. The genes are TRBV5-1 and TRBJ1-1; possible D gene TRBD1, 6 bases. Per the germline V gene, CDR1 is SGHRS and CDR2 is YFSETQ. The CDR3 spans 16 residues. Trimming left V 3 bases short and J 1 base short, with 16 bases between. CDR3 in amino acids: CASSSGGQPWNTEAFF. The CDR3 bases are TGCGCCAGCAGCTCGGGAGGACAGCCTTGGAACACTGAAGCTTTCTTT.

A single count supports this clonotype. CDR3 in DNA: TGTGCCAGCAGTGAACAACCGGGACGGCCCCCTGGGGCCAACGTCCTGACTTTC. Translation: CASSEQPGRPPGANVLTF. The J gene is TRBJ2-6, the V gene TRBV6-1; D is perhaps TRBD1 or TRBD2 (5 bases each). The CDR3 length is 18 residues. Germline-derived CDR1 and CDR2 are MNHNS and SASEGT. Trimming cost V 2 bases and J 2 bases, with 16 bases left between them.

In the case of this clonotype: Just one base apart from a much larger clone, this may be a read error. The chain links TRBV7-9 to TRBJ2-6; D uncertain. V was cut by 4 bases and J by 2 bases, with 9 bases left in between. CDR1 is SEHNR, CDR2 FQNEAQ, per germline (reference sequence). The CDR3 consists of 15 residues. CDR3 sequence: CASSCPDTGANVLTF. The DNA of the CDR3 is TGTGCCAGCAGCTGCCCGGATACTGGGGCCAACGTCCTGACTTTC.

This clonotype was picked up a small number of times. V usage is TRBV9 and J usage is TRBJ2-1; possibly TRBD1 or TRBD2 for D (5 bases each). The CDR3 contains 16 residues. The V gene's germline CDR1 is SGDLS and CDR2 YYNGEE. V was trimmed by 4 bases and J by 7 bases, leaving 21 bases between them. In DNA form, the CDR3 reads TGTGCCAGCAGCCTAACATCGGGACCGCGACCGAATGAGCAGTTCTTC. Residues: CASSLTSGPRPNEQFF.

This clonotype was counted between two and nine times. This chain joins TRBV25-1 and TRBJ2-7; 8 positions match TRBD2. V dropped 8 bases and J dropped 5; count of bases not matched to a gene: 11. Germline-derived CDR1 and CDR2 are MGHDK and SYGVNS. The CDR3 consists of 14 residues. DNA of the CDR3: TGTGCCAGCGGTACTAGCGGTCTTCGGGACGAGCAGTACTTC. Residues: CASGTSGLRDEQYF.

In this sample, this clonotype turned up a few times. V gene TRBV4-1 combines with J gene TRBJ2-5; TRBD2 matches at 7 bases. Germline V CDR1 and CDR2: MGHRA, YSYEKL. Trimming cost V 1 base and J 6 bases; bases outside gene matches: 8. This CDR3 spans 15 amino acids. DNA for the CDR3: TGCGCCAGCAGCCAAGTCCAAGCGGGGAGGAAGACCCAGTACTTC. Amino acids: CASSQVQAGRKTQYF.

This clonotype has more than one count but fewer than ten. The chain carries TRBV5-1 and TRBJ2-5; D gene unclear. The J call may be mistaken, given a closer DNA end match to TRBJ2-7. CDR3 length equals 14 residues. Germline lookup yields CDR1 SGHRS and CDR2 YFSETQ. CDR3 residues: CASSLALAVDEQYF. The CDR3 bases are TGCGCCAGCAGCTTGGCCTTAGCAGTGGACGAGCAGTACTTC.

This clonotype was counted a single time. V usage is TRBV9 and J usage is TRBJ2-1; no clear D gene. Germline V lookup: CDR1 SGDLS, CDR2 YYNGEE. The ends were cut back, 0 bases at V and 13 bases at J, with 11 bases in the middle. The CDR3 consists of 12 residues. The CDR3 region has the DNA TGTGCCAGCAGCGTAGATCAAGAGACCCAGTTCTTC. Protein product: CASSVDQETQFF.

CDR3 DNA: TGTGCCAGCAGCGCGCAAGGACAGGGTATAGATACGCAGTATTTT. Its protein product is CASSAQGQGIDTQYF. V usage is TRBV11-2 and J usage is TRBJ2-3, with 8 bases lining up with TRBD1. This CDR3 region has 15 residues. V lost 5 bases, J lost 5 bases, and 9 bases stayed unmatched. Germline V gene data show CDR1 as SGHAT and CDR2 as FQNNGV.

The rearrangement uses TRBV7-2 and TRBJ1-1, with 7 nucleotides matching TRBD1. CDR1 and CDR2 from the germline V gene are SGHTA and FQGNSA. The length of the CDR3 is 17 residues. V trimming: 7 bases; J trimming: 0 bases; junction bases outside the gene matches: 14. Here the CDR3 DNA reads TGTGCCAGCATGTCGCAGAAGGACAGGTCAATGAACACTGAAGCTTTCTTT. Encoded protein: CASMSQKDRSMNTEAFF.

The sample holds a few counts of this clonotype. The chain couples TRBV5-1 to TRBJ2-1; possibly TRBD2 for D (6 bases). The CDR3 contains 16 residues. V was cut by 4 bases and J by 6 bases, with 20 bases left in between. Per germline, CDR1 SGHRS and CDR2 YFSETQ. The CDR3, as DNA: TGCGCCAGCAGCAGGGGACTCCCCATCGCGGCCAATGAGCAGTTCTTC. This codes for CASSRGLPIAANEQFF.

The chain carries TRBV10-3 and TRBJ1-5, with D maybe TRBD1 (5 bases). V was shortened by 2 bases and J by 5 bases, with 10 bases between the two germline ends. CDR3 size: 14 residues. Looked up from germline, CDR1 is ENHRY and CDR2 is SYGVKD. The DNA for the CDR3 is TGTGCCATCAGTGAGGAACAGGATTATCAGCCCCAGCATTTT. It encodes CAISEEQDYQPQHF.

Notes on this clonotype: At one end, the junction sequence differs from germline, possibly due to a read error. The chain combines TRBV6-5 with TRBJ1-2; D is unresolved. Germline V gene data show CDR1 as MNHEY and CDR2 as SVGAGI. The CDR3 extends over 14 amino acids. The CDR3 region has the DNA TGTGCCAGCAGGAAGACGGGTGGGGTCTATGGCCACACCTTC. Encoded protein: CASRKTGGVYGHTF.

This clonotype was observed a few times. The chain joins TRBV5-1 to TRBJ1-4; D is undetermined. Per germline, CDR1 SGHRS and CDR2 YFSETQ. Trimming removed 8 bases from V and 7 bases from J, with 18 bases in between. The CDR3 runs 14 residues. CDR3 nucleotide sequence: TGCGCCAGTAGCCCCGGAGTATGGGGTGAAAAACTGTTTTTT. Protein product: CASSPGVWGEKLFF.

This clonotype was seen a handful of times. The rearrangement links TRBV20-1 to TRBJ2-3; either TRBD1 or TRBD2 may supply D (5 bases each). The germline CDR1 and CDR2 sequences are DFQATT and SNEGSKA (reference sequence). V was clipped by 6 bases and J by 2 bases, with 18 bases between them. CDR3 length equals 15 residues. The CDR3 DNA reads TGCAGTGCAAGCCGGACCGGGACCTTCACAGATACGCAGTATTTT. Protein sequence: CSASRTGTFTDTQYF.

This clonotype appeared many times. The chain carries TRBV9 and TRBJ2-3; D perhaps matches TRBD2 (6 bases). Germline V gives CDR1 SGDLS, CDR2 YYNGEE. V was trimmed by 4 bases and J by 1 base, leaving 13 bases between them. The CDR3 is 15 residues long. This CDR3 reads CASSPRGGGTDTQYF. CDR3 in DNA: TGTGCCAGCAGCCCCCGTGGCGGGGGCACAGATACGCAGTATTTT.

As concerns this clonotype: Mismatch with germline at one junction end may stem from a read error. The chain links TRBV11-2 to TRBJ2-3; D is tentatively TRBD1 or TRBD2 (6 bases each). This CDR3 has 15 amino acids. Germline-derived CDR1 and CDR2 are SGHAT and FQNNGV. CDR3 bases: TGTACCAGCAGCCCGGAGGGGCAGGGGAAAGATACGCAGTATTTT. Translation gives CTSSPEGQGKDTQYF. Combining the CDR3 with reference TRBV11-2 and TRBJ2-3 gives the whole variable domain EAGVAQSPRYKIIEKRQSVAFWCNPISGHATLYWYQQILGQGPKLLIQFQNNGVVDDSQLPKDRFSAERLKGVDSTLKIQPAKLEDSAVYLCTSSPEGQGKDTQYFGPGTRLTVL.